A selection of T cell receptor beta chains follows, all from one sample in a study of cytomegalovirus exposure and HLA in healthy donors. Sequencing was performed with immunoSEQ multiplex PCR; in TCRdb, only in-frame clones are kept and a portion is missing. The clone table shows 60,000 to 100,000 clones, with the ten largest holding about 4.6%. Material for sequencing was PBMCs. The receptors were gathered from a man aged 25 to 45 in good health and CMV-seronegative. Each CDR3 is given with its conserved first and last residue. Each record gives: V gene, D gene, J gene, CDR3 DNA, CDR3 protein. A D gene is named only where the DNA matches it firmly.

TRBV6-6	.	TRBJ2-7	TGTGCCAGCAGTGTCTGGGGGGACGAGCAGTACTTC	CASSVWGDEQYF
TRBV2	.	TRBJ2-7	TGTGCCAGCAGTGACGAGGACTACAGCTCCTACGAGCAGTACTTC	CASSDEDYSSYEQYF
TRBV29-1	.	TRBJ1-2	TGCAGCGTCGAGGACAGCAGTTATGGCTACACCTTC	CSVEDSSYGYTF
TRBV19	.	TRBJ1-5	TGTGCCAGTAGTATAGTCAGGACAGTTAGCAATCAGCCCCAGCATTTT	CASSIVRTVSNQPQHF
TRBV4-1	.	TRBJ1-6	TGCGCCAGCAGCCAAGTGGAGGGCAATTCACCCCTCCACTTT	CASSQVEGNSPLHF
TRBV4-2	.	TRBJ1-1	TGTGCCAGCAGCCAAGATAATCGTTCGGGCAGGGGGAACACTGAAGCTTTCTTT	CASSQDNRSGRGNTEAFF
TRBV29-1	TRBD1	TRBJ1-2	TGCAGCGTTGGCCTTGACAGGGGCCTATTTGGCTACACCTTC	CSVGLDRGLFGYTF
TRBV19	.	TRBJ2-7	TGTGCCAGTAGTATTAACTCCTACGAGCAGTACTTC	CASSINSYEQYF
TRBV4-2	TRBD1	TRBJ1-4	TGTGCCAGCAGCCAAGGACAGGGGGAAGAAAAACTGTTTTTT	CASSQGQGEEKLFF
TRBV7-9	TRBD2	TRBJ2-1	TGTGCCAGCAGCTTAGCTAGCGGGAGTGTCGAGCAGTTCTTC	CASSLASGSVEQFF
TRBV2	.	TRBJ1-1	TGTGCCAGCCGTGAGGAGGTAGAGGTTCGGGCTTTCTTT	CASREEVEVRAFF
TRBV4-2	.	TRBJ1-2	TGTGCCAGCAGCCCTCCAGAAGGGGTGGCCTATGGCTACACCTTC	CASSPPEGVAYGYTF
TRBV4-2	TRBD2	TRBJ2-3	TGTGCCAGCAGCCGAGGACTAGGGGTGACAGATACGCAGTATTTT	CASSRGLGVTDTQYF
TRBV28	.	TRBJ1-1	TGTGCCAGCAGTCCCCACAGGGCTTGGGGCACTGAAGCTTTCTTT	CASSPHRAWGTEAFF
TRBV27	.	TRBJ2-7	TGTGCCAGCAGTTTATCGGCCGGAGCAGGGTCCTACGAGCAGTACTTC	CASSLSAGAGSYEQYF
TRBV2	TRBD1	TRBJ2-7	TGTGCCAGCAGCAAGGGACAGGGGTACGAGCAGTACTTC	CASSKGQGYEQYF
TRBV4-3	TRBD1	TRBJ2-6	TGCGCCAGCAGCCAAGGGGAGATCAGGGGGCCCAGCTCTGGGGCCAACGTCCTGACTTTC	CASSQGEIRGPSSGANVLTF
TRBV9	.	TRBJ2-1	TGTGCCAGCAGCGTTAGCAACCCCTCATCAGAGCAGTTCTTC	CASSVSNPSSEQFF
TRBV9	.	TRBJ2-5	TGTGCCAGCAGCGTAGGCCCAGGGCTAGGGACCCAGTACTTC	CASSVGPGLGTQYF
TRBV6-1	TRBD2	TRBJ2-7	TGTGCCAGCAGGGGGGACTATCCCTACGAGCAGTACTTC	CASRGDYPYEQYF
TRBV13	.	TRBJ2-1	TGTGCCAGCAGCGCAGACAGGAGCTCCGACAATGAGCAGTTCTTC	CASSADRSSDNEQFF
TRBV7-2	.	TRBJ1-1	TGTGCCAGCAGCTTAGGGTCAGGGATGAACACTGAAGCTTTCTTT	CASSLGSGMNTEAFF
TRBV11-2	TRBD1	TRBJ2-7	TGTGCCAGCAGCTTAGGGACAGGCTACGAGCAGTACTTC	CASSLGTGYEQYF
TRBV21-1	.	TRBJ2-7	TGTGCCAACACCTCAGGGGATGCCTACGAGCAGTACTTC	CANTSGDAYEQYF
TRBV11-3	TRBD1	TRBJ2-1	TGTGCCAGCAGCTTACGGACAGGGGCCTACAATGAGCAGTTCTTC	CASSLRTGAYNEQFF
TRBV19	.	TRBJ1-4	TGTGCCAGTAGTGACCGGGACAATGGGGGAAAACTGTTTTTT	CASSDRDNGGKLFF
TRBV11-3	.	TRBJ2-7	TGTGCCAGCAGCTTAACAACCTACGAGCAGTACTTC	CASSLTTYEQYF
TRBV29-1	.	TRBJ2-7	TGCAGCGTTGAAGATCAGAGGCAGGGTAGCTCCTACGAGCAGTACTTC	CSVEDQRQGSSYEQYF
TRBV6-5	TRBD1	TRBJ1-1	TGTGCCAGCAGTTACCCACAGGGGGGAGATTTCTTT	CASSYPQGGDFF
TRBV18	TRBD2	TRBJ2-1	TGTGCCAGCTCACCACTTCGCGTAGCGGGGGGGAGAAATGAGCAGTTCTTC	CASSPLRVAGGRNEQFF
TRBV5-1	TRBD1	TRBJ2-5	TGCGCCAGCAGCTTGGGGACAGGGTACGGAGAGACCCAGTACTTC	CASSLGTGYGETQYF
TRBV4-1	TRBD2	TRBJ2-2	TGCGCCAGCAGCCCGGCCCGGACTAGCGTCGGGGAGCTGTTTTTT	CASSPARTSVGELFF
TRBV7-9	.	TRBJ2-7	TGTGCCAGCAGCTTAGCGGGGGCTGGGGGCTACGAGCAGTACTTC	CASSLAGAGGYEQYF
TRBV5-1	.	TRBJ2-2	TGCGCCAGCAGCGCCCAGGACGTTCACTCAGGGCCCGGGGAGCTGTTTTTT	CASSAQDVHSGPGELFF
TRBV6-6	TRBD1	TRBJ1-2	TGTGCCAGCAGGCCACAGGGGGCGCAGGTCTATGGCTACACCTTC	CASRPQGAQVYGYTF
TRBV9	.	TRBJ2-5	TGTGCCAGCAGCCGGGGCGGGAATCAAGAGACCCAGTACTTC	CASSRGGNQETQYF
TRBV25-1	.	TRBJ2-1	TGTGCCAGCAGCCCAGGGAATGAGCAGTTCTTC	CASSPGNEQFF
TRBV5-6	TRBD2	TRBJ2-7	TGTGCCAGCAGCTTCAAGACTAGCGGAGCCTACGAGCAGTACTTC	CASSFKTSGAYEQYF
TRBV5-4	.	TRBJ2-5	TGTGCCAGCAGGACCCGGACGGGAGACGAGACCCAGTACTTC	CASRTRTGDETQYF
TRBV6-1	.	TRBJ2-7	TGTGCCAGCAGTGAATTCCACTCCTACGAGCAGTACTTC	CASSEFHSYEQYF
TRBV11-2	.	TRBJ2-2	TGTGCCAGCAGCTTACAGCGGACCGGGGAGCTGTTTTTT	CASSLQRTGELFF
TRBV15	.	TRBJ2-7	TGTGCCACCAGCAGAGGACAGGGTGCGGGGAACGAGCAGTACTTC	CATSRGQGAGNEQYF
TRBV7-3	TRBD2	TRBJ2-5	TGTGCCAGCAGCTTTTGGGGGGGAGAGACCCAGTACTTC	CASSFWGGETQYF
TRBV11-2	.	TRBJ2-7	TGTGCCAGCAGTTTAACCGTACAACAGTACTTC	CASSLTVQQYF
TRBV9	TRBD1	TRBJ2-3	TGTGCCAGCAGTGCAGGGGGTCTGAGGGCAGATACGCAGTATTTT	CASSAGGLRADTQYF
TRBV4-3	TRBD2	TRBJ2-1	TGCGCCAGCAGCAGGCGGGGGTACAATGAGCAGTTCTTC	CASSRRGYNEQFF
TRBV6-1	TRBD1	TRBJ2-7	TGTGCCAGCACGGACAGGCCACTTTACGAGCAGTACTTC	CASTDRPLYEQYF
TRBV5-1	.	TRBJ2-7	TGCGCCAGCAGCTTGGGTAGGGGCTATTACGAGCAGTACTTC	CASSLGRGYYEQYF
TRBV4-2	TRBD1	TRBJ2-6	TGTGCCAGCAGCCAAGACGACAGGGTTAGCTCTGGGGCCAACGTCCTGACTTTC	CASSQDDRVSSGANVLTF
TRBV19	TRBD2	TRBJ2-7	TGTGCCAGTAGTATGGGGACTAGTCCATACTACGAGCAGTACTTC	CASSMGTSPYYEQYF